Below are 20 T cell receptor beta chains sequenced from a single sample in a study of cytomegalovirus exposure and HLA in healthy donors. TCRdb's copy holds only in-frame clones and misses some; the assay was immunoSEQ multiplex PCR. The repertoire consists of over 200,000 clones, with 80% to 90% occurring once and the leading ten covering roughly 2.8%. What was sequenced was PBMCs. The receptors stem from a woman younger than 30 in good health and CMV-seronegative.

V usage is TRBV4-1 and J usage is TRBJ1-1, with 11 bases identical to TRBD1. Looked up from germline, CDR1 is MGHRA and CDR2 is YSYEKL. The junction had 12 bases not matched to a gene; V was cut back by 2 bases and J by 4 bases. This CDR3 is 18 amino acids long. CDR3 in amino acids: CASSQLPPGTGGATEAFF. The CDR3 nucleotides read TGCGCCAGCAGCCAACTCCCACCCGGGACAGGGGGGGCCACTGAAGCTTTCTTT.

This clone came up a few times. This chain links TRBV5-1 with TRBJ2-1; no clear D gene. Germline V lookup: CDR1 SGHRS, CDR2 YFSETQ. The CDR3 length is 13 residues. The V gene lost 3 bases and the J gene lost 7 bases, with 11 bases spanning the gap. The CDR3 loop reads CASSSYGGNEQFF. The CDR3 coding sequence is TGCGCCAGCAGCTCCTACGGCGGTAATGAGCAGTTCTTC.

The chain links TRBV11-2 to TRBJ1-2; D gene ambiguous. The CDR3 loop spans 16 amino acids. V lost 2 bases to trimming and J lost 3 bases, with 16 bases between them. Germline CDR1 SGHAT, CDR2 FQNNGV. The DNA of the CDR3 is TGTGCCAGCAGCTTAAACCGAGACAATCTCGACTATGGCTACACCTTC. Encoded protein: CASSLNRDNLDYGYTF.

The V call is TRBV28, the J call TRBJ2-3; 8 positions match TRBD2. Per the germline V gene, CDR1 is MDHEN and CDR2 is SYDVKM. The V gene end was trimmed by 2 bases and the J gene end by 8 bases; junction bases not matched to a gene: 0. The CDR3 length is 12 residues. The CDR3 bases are TGTGCCAGCAGTTTACTAGCGGGTACGCAGTATTTT. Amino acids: CASSLLAGTQYF.

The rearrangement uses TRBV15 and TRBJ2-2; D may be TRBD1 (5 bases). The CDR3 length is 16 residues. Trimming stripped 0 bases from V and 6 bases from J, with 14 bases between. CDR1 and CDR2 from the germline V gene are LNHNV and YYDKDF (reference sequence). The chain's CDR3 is CATSRDGQGIPGELFF. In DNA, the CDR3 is TGTGCCACCAGCAGAGATGGGCAGGGTATACCCGGGGAGCTGTTTTTT.

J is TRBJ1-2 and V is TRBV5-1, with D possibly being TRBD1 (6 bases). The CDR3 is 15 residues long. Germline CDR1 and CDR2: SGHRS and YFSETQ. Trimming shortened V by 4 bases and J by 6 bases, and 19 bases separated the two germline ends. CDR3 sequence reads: CASSPKIRGSDGYTF. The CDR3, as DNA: TGCGCCAGCAGCCCGAAAATCAGGGGTTCAGATGGCTACACCTTC.

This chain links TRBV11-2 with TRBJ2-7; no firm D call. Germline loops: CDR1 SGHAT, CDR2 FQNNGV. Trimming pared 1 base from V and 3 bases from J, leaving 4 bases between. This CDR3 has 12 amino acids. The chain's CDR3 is CASSLVVYEQYF. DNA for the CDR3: TGTGCCAGCAGCTTAGTAGTCTACGAGCAGTACTTC.

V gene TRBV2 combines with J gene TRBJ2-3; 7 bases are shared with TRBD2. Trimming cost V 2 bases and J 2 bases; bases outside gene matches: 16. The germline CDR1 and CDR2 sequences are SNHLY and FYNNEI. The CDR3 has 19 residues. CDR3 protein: CASSETLSGEGMSTDTQYF. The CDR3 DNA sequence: TGTGCCAGCAGTGAAACCCTAAGCGGGGAGGGAATGTCCACAGATACGCAGTATTTT. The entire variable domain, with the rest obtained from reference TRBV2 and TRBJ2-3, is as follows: EPEVTQTPSHQVTQMGQEVILRCVPISNHLYFYWYRQILGQKVEFLVSFYNNEISEKSEIFDDQFSVERPDGSNFTLKIRSTKLEDSAMYFCASSETLSGEGMSTDTQYFGPGTRLTVL.

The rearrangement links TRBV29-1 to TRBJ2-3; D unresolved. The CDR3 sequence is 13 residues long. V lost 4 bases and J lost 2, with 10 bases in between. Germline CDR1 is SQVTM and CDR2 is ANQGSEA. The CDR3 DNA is TGCAGCGTTGCTGGCGGATTCACAGATACGCAGTATTTT. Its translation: CSVAGGFTDTQYF.

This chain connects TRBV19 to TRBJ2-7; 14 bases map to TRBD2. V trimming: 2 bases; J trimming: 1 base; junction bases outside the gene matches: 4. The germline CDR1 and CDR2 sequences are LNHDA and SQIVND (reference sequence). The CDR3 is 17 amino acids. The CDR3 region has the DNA TGTGCCAGTAGTATATCTGGACTAGCGGGAGGTTCCTACGAGCAGTACTTC. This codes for CASSISGLAGGSYEQYF.

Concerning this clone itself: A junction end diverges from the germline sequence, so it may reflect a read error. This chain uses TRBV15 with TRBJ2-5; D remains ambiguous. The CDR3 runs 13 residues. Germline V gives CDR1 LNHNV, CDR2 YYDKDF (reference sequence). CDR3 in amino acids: CATSGDYQETQYF. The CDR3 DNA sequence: TGTGCCACCAGCGGAGACTACCAAGAGACCCAGTACTTC.

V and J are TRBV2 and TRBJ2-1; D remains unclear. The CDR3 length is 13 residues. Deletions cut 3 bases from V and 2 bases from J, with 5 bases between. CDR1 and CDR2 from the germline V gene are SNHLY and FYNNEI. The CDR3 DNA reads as TGTGCCAGCAGTGACGGTCCCTACAATGAGCAGTTCTTC. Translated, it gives CASSDGPYNEQFF.

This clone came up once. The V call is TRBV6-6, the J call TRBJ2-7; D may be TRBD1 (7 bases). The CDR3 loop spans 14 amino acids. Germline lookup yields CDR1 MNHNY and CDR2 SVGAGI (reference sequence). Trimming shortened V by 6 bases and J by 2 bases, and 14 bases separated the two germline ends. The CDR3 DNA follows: TGTGCCAGCAGACCCAGGGGGGAGGCCTACGAGCAGTACTTC. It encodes CASRPRGEAYEQYF.

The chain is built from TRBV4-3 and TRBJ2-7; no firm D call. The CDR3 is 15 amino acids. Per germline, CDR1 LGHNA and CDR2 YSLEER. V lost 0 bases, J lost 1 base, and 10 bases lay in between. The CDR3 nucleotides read TGCGCCAGCAGCCAAGAATGGCACAGTTCCTACGAGCAGTACTTC. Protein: CASSQEWHSSYEQYF.

The CDR3, as DNA: TGTGCCAGTAAAATCAACTCGAACACTGAAGCTTTCTTT. Amino acids: CASKINSNTEAFF. The chain joins TRBV19 to TRBJ1-1; the D is unclear. CDR3 length equals 13 residues. In germline, CDR1 is LNHDA, CDR2 SQIVND (reference sequence). V was trimmed by 7 bases and J by 1 base, leaving 10 bases between them.

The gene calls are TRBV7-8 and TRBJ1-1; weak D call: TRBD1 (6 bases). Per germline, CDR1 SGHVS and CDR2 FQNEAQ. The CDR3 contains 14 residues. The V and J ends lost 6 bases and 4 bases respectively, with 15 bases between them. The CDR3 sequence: CASSSGAPGTEAFF. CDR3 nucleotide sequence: TGTGCCAGCAGTTCAGGGGCGCCGGGCACTGAAGCTTTCTTT.

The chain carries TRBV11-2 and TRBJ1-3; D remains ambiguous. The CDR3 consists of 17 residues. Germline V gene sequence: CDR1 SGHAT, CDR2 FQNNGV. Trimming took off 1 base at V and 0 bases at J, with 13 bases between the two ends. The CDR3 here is CASSLVLRGGSGNTIYF. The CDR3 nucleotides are TGTGCCAGCAGCTTAGTGCTGCGTGGCGGCTCTGGAAACACCATATATTTT.

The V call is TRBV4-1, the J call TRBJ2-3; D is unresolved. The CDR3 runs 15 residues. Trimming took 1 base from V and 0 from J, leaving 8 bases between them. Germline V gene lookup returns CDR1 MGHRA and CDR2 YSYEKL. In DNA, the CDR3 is TGCGCCAGCAGCCAAGTGGCGGTTAGCACAGATACGCAGTATTTT. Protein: CASSQVAVSTDTQYF.

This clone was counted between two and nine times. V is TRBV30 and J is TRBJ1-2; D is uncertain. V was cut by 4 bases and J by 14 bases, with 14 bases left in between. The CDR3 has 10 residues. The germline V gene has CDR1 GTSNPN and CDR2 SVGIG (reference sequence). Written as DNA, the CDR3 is TGTGCCTGGATTGAGGGCCGGCTAACCTTC. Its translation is CAWIEGRLTF.

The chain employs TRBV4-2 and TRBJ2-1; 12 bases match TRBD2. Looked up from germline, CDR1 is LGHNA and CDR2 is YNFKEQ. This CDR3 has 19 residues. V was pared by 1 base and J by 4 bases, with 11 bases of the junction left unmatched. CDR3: CASSQAPLLAGGPYNEQFF. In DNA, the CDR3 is TGTGCCAGCAGCCAAGCCCCTCTCCTAGCGGGAGGGCCGTACAATGAGCAGTTCTTC.